The source of this T cell receptor beta chain is a study of Graves' ophthalmopathy and Graves' hyperthyroidism. For the study at large: Before any treatment was given, at initial diagnosis, peripheral blood was collected. Overall study findings and caveats: Distinction of ophthalmopathy from stable hyperthyroidism by a 13-signature model reached 87.88% sensitivity and approximately 81% specificity.

The authors amplified TCR beta CDR3 regions, and they did so from RNA transcripts for repertoire sequencing. First-round RT-PCR used HTBI primers; second-round multiplex PCR followed. One entry per CDR3 protein, called by TCRdb with MiXCR from the multiplex PCR reads. Altogether hundreds of thousands of distinct CDR3 sequences are present, about 47% being singletons, with the ten largest covering roughly 50%. CDR1 is DFQATT and CDR2 is SNEGSKA in the germline V gene (reference sequence). V was cut by 5 bases and J by 5 bases, with 13 bases left in between. The CDR3 spans 13 residues. This clonotype turned up a few times. What it recognizes is unknown.

The V and J genes are TRBV20-1 and TRBJ1-5; D perhaps matches TRBD1 (5 bases). Sequencing was performed on peripheral blood. The TCR sequence derives from an adult man with Graves' ophthalmopathy. The CDR3 protein is CSAQIGGDQPQHF. Here the CDR3 DNA reads TGCAGTGCTCAGATTGGGGGGGATCAGCCCCAGCATTTT.